This TCR beta chain was sequenced for a study of blood T cells in healthy people across ages. Primed by a sample-barcoded 5' primer and a J-beta primer mix, a second PCR proceeded for 7 to 11 cycles. TCRdb passed the 5' RACE reads through MiXCR, listing each CDR3 protein once. The table includes over a million distinct CDR3 sequences, around 55% detected once. V was cut by 4 bases and J by 10 bases, with 18 bases left in between. This CDR3 has 14 residues. The germline gives CDR1 SGHRS, CDR2 YFSETQ. The specimen was blood. The source of this sequence is a man younger than 30 in good health. This sequence joins TRBV5-1 and TRBJ2-1, with D maybe TRBD2 (5 bases). The CDR3 DNA reads as TGCGCCAGCAGCCTGGAGGCTAGCCGGAAGGAGCAGTTCTTC. It specifies CASSLEASRKEQFF.